The sequence of this T cell receptor (beta chain) was determined in a study of cytomegalovirus exposure and HLA in healthy donors. Overall study: Genetic ancestry analysis placed about 80% of the approximately 400 donors that were genotyped in the Caucasian-associated cluster. Study-level results: The authors enumerated around 150 TCR beta chains as linked to cytomegalovirus.

The germline V gene has CDR1 KGHSH and CDR2 LQKENI. This CDR3 region has 15 residues. V shed 2 bases and J 5 bases; nucleotides not matched to a gene: 1. The PCR ran on 60 Vbeta and 13 Jbeta primers. Sequencing was performed with immunoSEQ multiplex PCR; in TCRdb, only in-frame clones are kept and a portion is missing. The table records about 190,000 clones, over 60% of them present only once. This clone was seen only once. Its antigen remains unidentified. This TCR came from a man aged 30-40 years in good health and CMV-seropositive. This chain connects TRBV18 to TRBJ1-6; TRBD1 matches 9 bases. Material for sequencing was PBMCs. The CDR3 nucleotides are TGTGCCAGCTCACCAGGGACAGGGAATAATTCACCCCTCCACTTT. Its protein product is CASSPGTGNNSPLHF.